This TCR beta chain originates from a study of a mutant IDH1 vaccine in newly diagnosed glioma. This table comes from immunoSEQ multiplex PCR, and its TCRdb copy is limited to in-frame clones, with some not included. The table includes roughly 54,000 clones, around 81% detected once. V shed 3 bases and J 3 bases; nucleotides not matched to a gene: 7. Looked up from germline, CDR1 is MGHDK and CDR2 is SYGVNS. The CDR3 covers 15 residues. Concerning this clone itself: Its antigen is unidentified.

As to time point: week 5, during vaccination. Each dose delivered 300 ug of mutant IDH1 20-mer peptide subcutaneously with imiquimod. The astrocytomas were IDH1-mutant, ATRX-negative, and WHO grade 3 or 4. Study-wide points: Changes in top peripheral clonotypes did not appear linked to pseudoprogression.

The receptor was derived from a man aged 30 to 45 with glioma. Specimen: PBMCs, collected from a glioma patient whose treatment included an IDH1 peptide vaccine. The chain uses TRBV25-1 and TRBJ1-2; the match to TRBD1 covers 7 bases. The CDR3 DNA follows: TGTGCCAGCAGTGACCCGACAGGGAAGGACTATGGCTACACCTTC. It yields the protein CASSDPTGKDYGYTF.